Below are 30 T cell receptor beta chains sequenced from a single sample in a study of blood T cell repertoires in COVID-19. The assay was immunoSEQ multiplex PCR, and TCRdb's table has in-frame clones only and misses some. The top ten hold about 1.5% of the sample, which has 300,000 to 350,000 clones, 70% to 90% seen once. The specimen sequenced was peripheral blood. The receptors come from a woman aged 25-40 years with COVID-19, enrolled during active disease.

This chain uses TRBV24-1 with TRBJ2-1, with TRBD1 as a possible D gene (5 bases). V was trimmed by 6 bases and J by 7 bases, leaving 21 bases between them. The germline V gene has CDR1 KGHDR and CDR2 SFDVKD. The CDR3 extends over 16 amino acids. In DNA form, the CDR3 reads TGTGCCACCAGTTACGGACATTTGGGGCGAAGGAATGAGCAGTTCTTC. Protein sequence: CATSYGHLGRRNEQFF.

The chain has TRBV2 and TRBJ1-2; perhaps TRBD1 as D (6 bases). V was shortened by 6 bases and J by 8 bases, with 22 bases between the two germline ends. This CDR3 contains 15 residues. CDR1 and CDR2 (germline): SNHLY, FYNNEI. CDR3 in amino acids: CASSRRWDIAGGYTF. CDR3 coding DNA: TGTGCCAGCAGCCGAAGGTGGGACATTGCAGGAGGCTACACCTTC.

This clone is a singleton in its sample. The CDR3 DNA reads TGTGCCAGCAGCTACGGACAGGATCAGCCCCAGCATTTT. Translating gives CASSYGQDQPQHF. The genes are TRBV7-2 and TRBJ1-5, with TRBD1 matching 7 bases. The junction had 2 bases not matched to a gene; V was cut back by 4 bases and J by 5 bases. CDR3 length: 13 amino acids. CDR1 and CDR2 from the germline V gene are SGHTA and FQGNSA.

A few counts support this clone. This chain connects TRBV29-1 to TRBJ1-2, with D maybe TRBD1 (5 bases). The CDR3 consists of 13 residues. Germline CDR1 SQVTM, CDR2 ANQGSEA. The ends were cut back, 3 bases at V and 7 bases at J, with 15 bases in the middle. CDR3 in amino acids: CSVEPGTRGGYTF. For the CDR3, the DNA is TGCAGCGTTGAGCCAGGGACTCGGGGTGGCTACACCTTC.

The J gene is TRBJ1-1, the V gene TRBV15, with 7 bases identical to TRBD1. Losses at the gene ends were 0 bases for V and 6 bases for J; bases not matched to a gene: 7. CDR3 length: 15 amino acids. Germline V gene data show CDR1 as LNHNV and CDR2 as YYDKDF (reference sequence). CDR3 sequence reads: CATSRDPGGRAEAFF. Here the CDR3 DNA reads TGTGCCACCAGCAGAGATCCAGGGGGGCGAGCTGAAGCTTTCTTT.

CDR3 bases: TGCAGCGTTGATACAGAGAACACTGAAGCTTTCTTT. As protein: CSVDTENTEAFF. This chain uses TRBV29-1 with TRBJ1-1; D unclear. This CDR3 spans 12 amino acids. Per the germline V gene, CDR1 is SQVTM and CDR2 is ANQGSEA. Trimming took off 3 bases at V and 1 base at J, with 6 bases between the two ends.

The chain's CDR3 is CASSQWGLPNTGELFF. In DNA form, the CDR3 reads TGCGCCAGCAGCCAATGGGGACTTCCGAACACCGGGGAGCTGTTTTTT. J is TRBJ2-2 and V is TRBV4-1; D may be TRBD2 (6 bases). V was clipped by 2 bases and J by 0 bases, with 10 bases between them. The CDR3 extends over 16 amino acids. Germline V CDR1 and CDR2: MGHRA, YSYEKL.

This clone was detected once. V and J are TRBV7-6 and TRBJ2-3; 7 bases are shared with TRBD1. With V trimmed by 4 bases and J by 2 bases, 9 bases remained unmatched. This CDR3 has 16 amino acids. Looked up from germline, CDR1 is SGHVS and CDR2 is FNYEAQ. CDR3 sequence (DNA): TGTGCCAGCAGCTCCAGGACAGGCCCCCTCACAGATACGCAGTATTTT. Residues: CASSSRTGPLTDTQYF.

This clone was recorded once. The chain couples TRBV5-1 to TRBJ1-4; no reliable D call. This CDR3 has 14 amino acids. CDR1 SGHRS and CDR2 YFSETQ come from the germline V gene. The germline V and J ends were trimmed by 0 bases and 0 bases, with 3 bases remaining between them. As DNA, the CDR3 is TGCGCCAGCAGCTTGGCCTCAACTAATGAAAAACTGTTTTTT. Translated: CASSLASTNEKLFF. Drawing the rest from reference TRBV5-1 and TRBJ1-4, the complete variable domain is KAGVTQTPRYLIKTRGQQVTLSCSPISGHRSVSWYQQTPGQGLQFLFEYFSETQRNKGNFPGRFSGRQFSNSRSEMNVSTLELGDSALYLCASSLASTNEKLFFGSGTQLSVL.

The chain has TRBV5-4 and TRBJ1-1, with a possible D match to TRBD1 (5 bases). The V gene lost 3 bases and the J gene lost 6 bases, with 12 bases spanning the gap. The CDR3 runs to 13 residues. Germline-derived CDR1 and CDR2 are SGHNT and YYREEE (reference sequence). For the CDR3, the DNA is TGTGCCAGCAGCTGGGGGGAAGTAGCTGAAGCTTTCTTT. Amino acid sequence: CASSWGEVAEAFF.

In nucleotides, the CDR3 is TGTGCCAGCAGCCAACTAGCGGTCTCCTACAATGAGCAGTTCTTC. This translates into CASSQLAVSYNEQFF. The rearrangement joins TRBV28 to TRBJ2-1, with TRBD2 matching over 8 bases. This CDR3 has 15 amino acids. CDR1 is MDHEN and CDR2 is SYDVKM in the germline V gene. Trimming cost V 6 bases and J 0 bases; bases outside gene matches: 4.

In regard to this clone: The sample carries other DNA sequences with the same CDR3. CDR3: CASSYRGTGELFF. The DNA for the CDR3 is TGTGCCAGCAGTTACAGGGGCACCGGGGAGCTGTTTTTT. The V and J genes are TRBV12-3 or TRBV12-4 and TRBJ2-2, with 7 bases aligning to TRBD1. J gave up 4 bases and V 4 bases, and 0 bases lay outside the gene matches. There are 13 residues in the CDR3.

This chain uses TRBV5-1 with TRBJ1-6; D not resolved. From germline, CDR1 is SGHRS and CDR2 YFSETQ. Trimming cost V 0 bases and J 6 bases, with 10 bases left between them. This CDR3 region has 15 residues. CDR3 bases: TGCGCCAGCAGCTTGGAAGCGTCTCTTAATTCACCCCTCCACTTT. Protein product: CASSLEASLNSPLHF.

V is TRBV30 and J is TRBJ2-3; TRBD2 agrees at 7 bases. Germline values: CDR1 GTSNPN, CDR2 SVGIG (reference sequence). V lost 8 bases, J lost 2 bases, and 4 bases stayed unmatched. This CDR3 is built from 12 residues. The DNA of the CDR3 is TGTGCCGGGGCGGGGGTCACAGATACGCAGTATTTT. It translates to CAGAGVTDTQYF.

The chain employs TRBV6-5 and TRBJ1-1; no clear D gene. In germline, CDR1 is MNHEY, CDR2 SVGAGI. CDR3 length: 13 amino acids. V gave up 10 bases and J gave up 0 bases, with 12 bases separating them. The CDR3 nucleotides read TGTGCCACCGCGTTGCTCGTGAACACTGAAGCTTTCTTT. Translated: CATALLVNTEAFF.

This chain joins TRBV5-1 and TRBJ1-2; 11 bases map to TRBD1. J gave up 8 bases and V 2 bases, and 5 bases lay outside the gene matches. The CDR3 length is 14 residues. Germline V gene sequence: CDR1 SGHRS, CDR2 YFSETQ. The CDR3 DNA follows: TGCGCCAGCAGCTTAGGACAGGGGGCAGACGGCTACACCTTC. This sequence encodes CASSLGQGADGYTF.

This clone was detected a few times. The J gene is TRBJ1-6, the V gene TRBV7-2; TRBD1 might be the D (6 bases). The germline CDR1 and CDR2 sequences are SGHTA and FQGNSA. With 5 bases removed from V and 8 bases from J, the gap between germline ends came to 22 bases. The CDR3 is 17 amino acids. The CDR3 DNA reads TGTGCCAGCAGCCTCCGGGACGTTCAGGGGCGGGATTCACCCCTCCACTTT. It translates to CASSLRDVQGRDSPLHF. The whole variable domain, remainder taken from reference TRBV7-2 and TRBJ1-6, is GAGVSQSPSNKVTEKGKDVELRCDPISGHTALYWYRQSLGQGLEFLIYFQGNSAPDKSGLPSDRFSAERTGGSVSTLTIQRTQQEDSAVYLCASSLRDVQGRDSPLHFGNGTRLTVT.

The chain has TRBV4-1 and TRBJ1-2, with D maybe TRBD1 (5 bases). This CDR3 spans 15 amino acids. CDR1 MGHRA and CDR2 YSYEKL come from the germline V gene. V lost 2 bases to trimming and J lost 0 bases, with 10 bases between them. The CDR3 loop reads CASSQSAGPNYGYTF. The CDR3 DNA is TGCGCCAGCAGCCAATCGGCAGGGCCTAACTATGGCTACACCTTC.

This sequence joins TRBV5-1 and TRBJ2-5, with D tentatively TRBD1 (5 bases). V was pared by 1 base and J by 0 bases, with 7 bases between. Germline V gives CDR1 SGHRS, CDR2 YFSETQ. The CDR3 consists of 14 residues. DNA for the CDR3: TGCGCCAGCAGCTTGTCCAGGGACCAAGAGACCCAGTACTTC. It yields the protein CASSLSRDQETQYF. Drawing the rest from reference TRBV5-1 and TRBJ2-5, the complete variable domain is KAGVTQTPRYLIKTRGQQVTLSCSPISGHRSVSWYQQTPGQGLQFLFEYFSETQRNKGNFPGRFSGRQFSNSRSEMNVSTLELGDSALYLCASSLSRDQETQYFGPGTRLLVL.

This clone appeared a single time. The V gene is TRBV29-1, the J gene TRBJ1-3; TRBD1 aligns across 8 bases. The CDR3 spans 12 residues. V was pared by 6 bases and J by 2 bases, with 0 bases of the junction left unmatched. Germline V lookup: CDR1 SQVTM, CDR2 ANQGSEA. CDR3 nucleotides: TGCAGCGTGACAGGGGCTGGAAACACCATATATTTT. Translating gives CSVTGAGNTIYF.

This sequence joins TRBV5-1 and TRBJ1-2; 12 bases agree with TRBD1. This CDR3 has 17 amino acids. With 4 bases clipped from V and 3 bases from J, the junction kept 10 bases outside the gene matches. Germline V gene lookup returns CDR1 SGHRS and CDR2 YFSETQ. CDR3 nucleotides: TGCGCCAGCAGCCTAGGGGACAGGGGGCGCCGAGACTATGGCTACACCTTC. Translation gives CASSLGDRGRRDYGYTF.

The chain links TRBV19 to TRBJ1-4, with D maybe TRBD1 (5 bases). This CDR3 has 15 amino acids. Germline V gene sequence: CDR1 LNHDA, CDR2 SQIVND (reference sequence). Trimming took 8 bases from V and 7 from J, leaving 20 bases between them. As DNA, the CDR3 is TGTGCCAGTGGAGGAGAGGGGACTCCAGGTGAAAAACTGTTTTTT. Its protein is CASGGEGTPGEKLFF.

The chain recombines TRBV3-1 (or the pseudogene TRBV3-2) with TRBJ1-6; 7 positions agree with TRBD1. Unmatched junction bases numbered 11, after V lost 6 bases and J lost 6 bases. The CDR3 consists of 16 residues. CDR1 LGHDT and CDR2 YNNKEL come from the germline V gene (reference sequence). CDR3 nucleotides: TGTGCCAGCAGAGATAGACAGGGCGGGACTAATTCACCCCTCCACTTT. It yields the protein CASRDRQGGTNSPLHF.

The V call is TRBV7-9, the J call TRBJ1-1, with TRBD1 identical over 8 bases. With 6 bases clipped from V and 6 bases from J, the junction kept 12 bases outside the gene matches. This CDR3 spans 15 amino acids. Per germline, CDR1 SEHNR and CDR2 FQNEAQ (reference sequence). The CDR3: CASRRMDRVGSEAFF. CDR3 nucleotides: TGTGCCAGCAGACGAATGGACAGGGTAGGCTCTGAAGCTTTCTTT.

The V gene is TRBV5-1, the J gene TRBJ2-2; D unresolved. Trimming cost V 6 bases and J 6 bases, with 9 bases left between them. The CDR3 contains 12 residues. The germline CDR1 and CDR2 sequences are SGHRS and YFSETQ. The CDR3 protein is CASTFPPGELFF. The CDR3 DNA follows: TGCGCCAGCACTTTTCCCCCCGGGGAGCTGTTTTTT.

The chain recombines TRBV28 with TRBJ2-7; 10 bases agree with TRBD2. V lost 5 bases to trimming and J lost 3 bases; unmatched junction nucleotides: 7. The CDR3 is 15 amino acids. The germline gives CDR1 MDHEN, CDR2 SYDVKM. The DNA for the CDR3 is TGTGCCAGCAGTGGCAGCGGGGGGGGTAACTACGAGCAGTACGTC. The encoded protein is CASSGSGGGNYEQYV.

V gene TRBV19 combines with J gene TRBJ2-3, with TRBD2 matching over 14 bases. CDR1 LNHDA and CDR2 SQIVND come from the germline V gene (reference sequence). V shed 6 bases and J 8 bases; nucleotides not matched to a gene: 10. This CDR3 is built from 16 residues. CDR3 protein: CASRGTGTSGGGTQYF. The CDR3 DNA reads TGTGCCAGTAGAGGGACCGGGACTAGCGGGGGAGGTACGCAGTATTTT.

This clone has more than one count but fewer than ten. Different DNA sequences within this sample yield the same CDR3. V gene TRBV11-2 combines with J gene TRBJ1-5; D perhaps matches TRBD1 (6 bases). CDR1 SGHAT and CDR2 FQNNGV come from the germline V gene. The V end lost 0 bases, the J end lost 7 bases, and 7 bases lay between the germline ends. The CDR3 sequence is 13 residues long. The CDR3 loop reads CASSLDRGQPQHF. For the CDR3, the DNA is TGTGCCAGCAGCTTAGACAGGGGCCAGCCCCAGCATTTT.

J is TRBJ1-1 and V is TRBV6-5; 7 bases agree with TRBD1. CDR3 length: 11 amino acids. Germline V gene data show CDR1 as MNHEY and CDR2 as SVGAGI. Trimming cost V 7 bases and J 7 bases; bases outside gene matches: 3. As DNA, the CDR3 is TGTGCCAGCAAAAGGGACAGTGAAGCTTTCTTT. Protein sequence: CASKRDSEAFF.

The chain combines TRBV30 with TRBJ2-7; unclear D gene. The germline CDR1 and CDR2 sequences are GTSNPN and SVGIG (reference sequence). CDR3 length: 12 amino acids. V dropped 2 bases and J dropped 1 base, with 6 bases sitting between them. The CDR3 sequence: CAWSRASYEQYF. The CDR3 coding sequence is TGTGCCTGGAGTAGAGCGTCCTACGAGCAGTACTTC.